These 19 T cell receptor beta chains were sequenced from one sample in a study of metastatic and nonmetastatic thyroid tumors. No patient had received any treatment before thyroid surgery. TCRdb re-processed the PCR reads through MiXCR. The profile shows around 31,000 clones, about 20% of them singletons. Sequencing was done on a sample of tumor tissue. These receptors were obtained from a male donor with papillary thyroid cancer or a benign thyroid nodule (not recorded which). Some clones in this sample may be carry-over from other donors' samples.

There are many counts of this clone. V gene TRBV19 combines with J gene TRBJ2-1; no reliable D call. Germline CDR1 is LNHDA and CDR2 is SQIVND (reference sequence). The CDR3 runs to 13 residues. V lost 6 bases and J lost 9, with 15 bases in between. CDR3 in DNA: TGTGCCAGTAGGGTCTTCGTGTCGGGTGAGCAGTTCTTC. It codes for CASRVFVSGEQFF.

This clone was observed at least ten times. In DNA, the CDR3 is TGCAGTGCTAGAGATCCAAAGGGCTACGAGCAGTACTTC. Translated: CSARDPKGYEQYF. The chain joins TRBV20-1 to TRBJ2-7; D not resolved. The CDR3 extends over 13 amino acids. Germline V lookup: CDR1 DFQATT, CDR2 SNEGSKA (reference sequence). V lost 0 bases to trimming and J lost 3 bases, with 9 bases between them.

This clone showed up many times. The junction does not match germline at one end; this may be a read error. Other DNA sequences in the sample encode the same CDR3. V is TRBV27 and J is TRBJ1-5, with no clear D. Germline V lookup: CDR1 MNHEY, CDR2 SMNVEV (reference sequence). The length of the CDR3 is 14 residues. The CDR3 protein is CASSLHSSDQPQHF. CDR3 bases: TGCGCCAGCAGTCTACACAGTAGCGATCAGCCCCAGCATTTT.

In its sample, this clone was seen a few times. V gene TRBV6-1 combines with J gene TRBJ1-1; the D is unclear. V was pared by 5 bases and J by 0 bases, with 13 bases between. CDR3 length equals 15 residues. Germline V gene sequence: CDR1 MNHNS, CDR2 SASEGT. CDR3 region: CASSRDSAMNTEAFF. The DNA for the CDR3 is TGTGCCAGCAGTAGAGATTCGGCTATGAACACTGAAGCTTTCTTT.

This clone has a count of ten or more. The genes are TRBV7-2 and TRBJ2-5, with TRBD2 identical over 9 bases. V trimming: 5 bases; J trimming: 5 bases; junction bases outside the gene matches: 9. The CDR3 spans 15 residues. Germline-derived CDR1 and CDR2 are SGHTA and FQGNSA. CDR3 in DNA: TGTGCCAGCAGCCCCTCGCGGGAGGGTTTTGAGACCCAGTACTTC. Protein sequence: CASSPSREGFETQYF.

This clone was detected ten times or more. Likely a read error: the CDR3 ends without its conserved phenylalanine or tryptophan. Other DNA sequences from this sample encode an identical CDR3 as well. The chain couples TRBV14 to TRBJ2-1; D gene unclear. CDR1 and CDR2 (germline): SGHDN, FVKESK. Trimming shortened V by 1 base and J by 1 base, and 14 bases separated the two germline ends. This CDR3 is 17 amino acids long. In nucleotides, the CDR3 is TGTGCCAGCAGCCAAGTGGCAGGTCTTAGTTCCTACAATGAGCAGTTCCTC. Translated: CASSQVAGLSSYNEQFL.

The rearrangement joins TRBV30 to TRBJ2-7; D uncertain. CDR3 size: 12 residues. Looked up from germline, CDR1 is GTSNPN and CDR2 is SVGIG (reference sequence). Trimming removed 1 base from V and 3 bases from J, with 7 bases in between. The DNA for the CDR3 is TGTGCCTGGAGTGAGGGCGGCTACGAGCAGTACTTC. It translates to CAWSEGGYEQYF.

The table lists this clone with a few counts. The J gene is TRBJ2-3, the V gene TRBV6-4; 7 bases match TRBD2. The CDR3 is 15 residues long. After removal of 5 bases from V and 4 bases from J, the junction contained 9 bases not matched to a gene. Per germline, CDR1 MRHNA and CDR2 SNTAGT. The CDR3 DNA is TGTGCCAGCAGTCCGGGAGGAGGGGCCGCAGATACGCAGTATTTT. Protein: CASSPGGGAADTQYF.

The rearrangement uses TRBV7-9 and TRBJ2-7; D uncertain. Trimming stripped 5 bases from V and 3 bases from J, with 8 bases between. The CDR3 sequence is 12 residues long. Per the germline V gene, CDR1 is SEHNR and CDR2 is FQNEAQ (reference sequence). CDR3 DNA: TGTGCCAGCAGCCAGCACTTCTACGAGCAGTACTTC. Translated: CASSQHFYEQYF.

This clone was seen many times. The chain links TRBV5-1 to TRBJ2-5, with D possibly matching TRBD1 (5 bases). CDR1 and CDR2 from the germline V gene are SGHRS and YFSETQ. With 0 bases removed from V and 1 base from J, the gap between germline ends came to 10 bases. The CDR3 length is 15 residues. CDR3 sequence: CASSLAGSLQETQYF. The CDR3 region has the DNA TGCGCCAGCAGCTTGGCAGGGTCCCTCCAAGAGACCCAGTACTTC.

In its sample, this clone was seen a few times. This chain links TRBV11-2 with TRBJ2-3, with a weak D call TRBD2 (5 bases). Deletions cut 3 bases from V and 0 bases from J, with 19 bases between. This CDR3 is built from 18 residues. Looked up from germline, CDR1 is SGHAT and CDR2 is FQNNGV. The CDR3: CASSLGAMVRGSTDTQYF. CDR3 coding DNA: TGTGCCAGCAGCTTGGGCGCAATGGTACGGGGAAGCACAGATACGCAGTATTTT.

This clone was counted many times. CDR3 loop: CASSILGLSSPGVHQPQHF. Here the CDR3 DNA reads TGTGCCAGTAGTATCTTGGGGCTTAGTTCGCCCGGGGTACATCAGCCCCAGCATTTT. This chain connects TRBV19 to TRBJ1-5; possible D gene TRBD1, 5 bases. V lost 3 bases to trimming and J lost 5 bases, with 26 bases between them. The CDR3 sequence is 19 residues long. Looked up from germline, CDR1 is LNHDA and CDR2 is SQIVND (reference sequence).

The chain links TRBV20-1 to TRBJ2-2; possibly TRBD1 for D (6 bases). The CDR3 is 13 residues long. CDR1 is DFQATT, CDR2 SNEGSKA, per germline (reference sequence). Trimming took off 0 bases at V and 7 bases at J, with 9 bases between the two ends. This CDR3 reads CSARDLGGGELFF. In DNA form, the CDR3 reads TGCAGTGCTAGAGATCTAGGGGGCGGGGAGCTGTTTTTT.

This clone was seen more than once but under ten times. The chain employs TRBV28 and TRBJ2-3, with D possibly matching TRBD2 (5 bases). V lost 5 bases, J lost 0 bases, and 15 bases lay in between. There are 16 residues in the CDR3. Germline CDR1 MDHEN, CDR2 SYDVKM. The CDR3: CASSPVRAFSTDTQYF. The CDR3 nucleotides read TGTGCCAGCAGTCCTGTGCGGGCGTTCAGCACAGATACGCAGTATTTT.

This clone was observed a few times. The junction does not match germline at one end; this may be a read error. This chain links TRBV6-1 with TRBJ2-6; D possibly corresponds to TRBD1 (5 bases). In germline, CDR1 is MNHNS, CDR2 SASEGT. CDR3 length equals 15 residues. This CDR3 reads CASIAHNSGANVLTF. The CDR3 DNA is TGTGCCAGCATTGCGCACAACTCTGGGGCTAACGTCCTGACTTTC.

V and J are TRBV2 and TRBJ2-7; no firm D call. CDR1 SNHLY and CDR2 FYNNEI come from the germline V gene. The CDR3 contains 13 residues. The V and J ends lost 5 bases and 3 bases respectively, with 11 bases between them. CDR3 residues: CASSFCEVYEQYF. As DNA, the CDR3 is TGTGCCAGCAGTTTTTGCGAGGTCTACGAGCAGTACTTC.

This clone was seen at least ten times. V usage is TRBV5-6 and J usage is TRBJ2-3, with 10 nucleotides matching TRBD2. V lost 0 bases to trimming and J lost 6 bases; unmatched junction nucleotides: 7. Germline V gene lookup returns CDR1 SGHDT and CDR2 YYEEEE. The CDR3 sequence is 16 residues long. The DNA of the CDR3 is TGTGCCAGCAGCTTGGCCGCTAGCGGGAGTGGTGATACGCAGTATTTT. It is translated as CASSLAASGSGDTQYF.

V gene TRBV6-1 combines with J gene TRBJ2-7, with D unresolved. CDR1 and CDR2 (germline): MNHNS, SASEGT. The CDR3 consists of 12 residues. The V end lost 7 bases, the J end lost 6 bases, and 13 bases lay between the germline ends. The CDR3 DNA follows: TGTGCCAGCAAATGGGCGTCCGGCGAGCAGTACTTC. Its translation: CASKWASGEQYF.

The chain employs TRBV6-1 and TRBJ2-6, with D perhaps matching TRBD1 (6 bases). The CDR3 runs 17 residues. V gave up 8 bases and J gave up 3 bases, with 20 bases separating them. CDR1 and CDR2 (germline): MNHNS, SASEGT. This CDR3 is CASLEQGFSFGANVLTF. CDR3 DNA sequence: TGTGCCAGCTTGGAACAGGGTTTTAGCTTTGGGGCCAACGTCCTGACTTTC.